These T cell receptor beta chains were read from a single sample in a study of CD8 T cells in Susac syndrome. TCRdb analysed the immunoSEQ multiplex PCR reads with MiXCR anew, one entry per CDR3 protein. The sample comprises more than 55,000 distinct CDR3 sequences, approximately 95% of which are singletons, and 0.2% to 0.25% rests with the top ten. Material for sequencing was CD8+ T cells from PBMCs. The receptors derive from a human donor in good health. The CDR3 runs from the conserved cysteine through the conserved F or W. The D gene is left open where the match is weak. The size entry is marked missing in some rows and otherwise reads once, few, many or a size class.

cdr3_length: 13
j_call: TRBJ2-7
clone_size: -
d_call: -
v_call: TRBV7-2
cdr3_nt: TGTGCCATCCGGGACATAGACTCCTACGAGCAGTACTTC
cdr3_aa: CAIRDIDSYEQYF

cdr3_length: 12
j_call: TRBJ1-2
clone_size: once
d_call: -
v_call: TRBV27
cdr3_nt: TGTGCCAGCAGTGACACCTCCTATGGCTACACCTTC
cdr3_aa: CASSDTSYGYTF

cdr3_length: 15
j_call: TRBJ2-3
clone_size: -
d_call: TRBD2
v_call: TRBV3-1
cdr3_nt: TGTGCCAGCAGCCAAGAAAGGGCGGGGGCAGATACGCAGTATTTT
cdr3_aa: CASSQERAGADTQYF

cdr3_length: 14
j_call: TRBJ2-1
clone_size: -
d_call: TRBD1
v_call: TRBV19
cdr3_nt: TGTGCCAGTAGCCTCAGGGGGCAGTACAATGAGCAGTTCTTC
cdr3_aa: CASSLRGQYNEQFF

cdr3_length: 16
j_call: TRBJ2-2
clone_size: -
d_call: TRBD1
v_call: TRBV6-5
cdr3_nt: TGTGCCAGCAGTTACAGGGACAGGGTTAACACCGGGGAGCTGTTTTTT
cdr3_aa: CASSYRDRVNTGELFF

cdr3_length: 15
j_call: TRBJ1-1
clone_size: once
d_call: TRBD1
v_call: TRBV28
cdr3_nt: TGTGCCAGCAGTCCCCAGACAGGGTTTAACACTGAAGCTTTCTTT
cdr3_aa: CASSPQTGFNTEAFF

cdr3_length: 15
j_call: TRBJ2-1
clone_size: -
d_call: -
v_call: TRBV27
cdr3_nt: TGTGCCAGCAGTTATGACCAAAGCTCCTACAATGAGCAGTTCTTC
cdr3_aa: CASSYDQSSYNEQFF

cdr3_length: 11
j_call: TRBJ2-7
clone_size: -
d_call: -
v_call: TRBV6-5
cdr3_nt: TGTGCCAGCAGTTTCGGGTCCGAGCAGTACTTC
cdr3_aa: CASSFGSEQYF

cdr3_length: 14
j_call: TRBJ1-4
clone_size: -
d_call: -
v_call: TRBV7-8
cdr3_nt: TGTGCCAGCAGCGTGAGGGGGAGGAATGAAAAACTGTTTTTT
cdr3_aa: CASSVRGRNEKLFF

cdr3_length: 14
j_call: TRBJ2-7
clone_size: -
d_call: TRBD2
v_call: TRBV3-1
cdr3_nt: TGTGCCAGCAGCCCGGGACTAGCGGGGTTCGAGCAGTACTTC
cdr3_aa: CASSPGLAGFEQYF

cdr3_length: 14
j_call: TRBJ2-7
clone_size: -
d_call: -
v_call: TRBV29-1
cdr3_nt: TGCAGCGCCTGGGCTGGATTCAGCTCCTACGAGCAGTACTTC
cdr3_aa: CSAWAGFSSYEQYF

cdr3_length: 14
j_call: TRBJ2-7
clone_size: -
d_call: -
v_call: TRBV7-9
cdr3_nt: TGTGCCAGCAGCCTAACCACCGGCTTTGTCGAGCAGTACTTC
cdr3_aa: CASSLTTGFVEQYF

cdr3_length: 18
j_call: TRBJ2-6
clone_size: -
d_call: -
v_call: TRBV24-1
cdr3_nt: TGTGCCACCAGTGATTTGCTGCCAGGGACTTCTGGGGCCAACGTCCTGACTTTC
cdr3_aa: CATSDLLPGTSGANVLTF

cdr3_length: 20
j_call: TRBJ2-1
clone_size: -
d_call: TRBD2
v_call: TRBV7-8
cdr3_nt: TGTGCCAGCAGCTTAGAAATAGGGACTAGCGGGGGACCACGTCACAATGAGCAGTTCTTC
cdr3_aa: CASSLEIGTSGGPRHNEQFF

cdr3_length: 13
j_call: TRBJ2-5
clone_size: few
d_call: -
v_call: TRBV12-3/TRBV12-4
cdr3_nt: TGTGCCAGCAGTTTGGGGACGGAAGAGACCCAGTACTTC
cdr3_aa: CASSLGTEETQYF

cdr3_length: 12
j_call: TRBJ1-5
clone_size: -
d_call: -
v_call: TRBV29-1
cdr3_nt: TGCAGCGCTGGCTTGGGAGAGGGGCCCCAGCATTTT
cdr3_aa: CSAGLGEGPQHF

cdr3_length: 13
j_call: TRBJ2-1
clone_size: once
d_call: -
v_call: TRBV19
cdr3_nt: TGTGCCAGTAGTATTACGGACGGCAATGAGCAGTTCTTC
cdr3_aa: CASSITDGNEQFF

cdr3_length: 18
j_call: TRBJ2-5
clone_size: -
d_call: -
v_call: TRBV27
cdr3_nt: TGTGCCAGCAGTCCCAAAGGGCAGGGGCACATACTCCAAGAGACCCAGTACTTC
cdr3_aa: CASSPKGQGHILQETQYF

cdr3_length: 17
j_call: TRBJ1-6
clone_size: -
d_call: -
v_call: TRBV7-8
cdr3_nt: TGTGCCAGCAGTACCCGGCCGCAGGGTGGCTATAATTCACCCCTCCACTTT
cdr3_aa: CASSTRPQGGYNSPLHF

cdr3_length: 17
j_call: TRBJ2-1
clone_size: -
d_call: TRBD2
v_call: TRBV4-1
cdr3_nt: TGCGCCAGCAGCCCCTTCTTAACGGGACTAGCGGACGATGAGCAGTTCTTC
cdr3_aa: CASSPFLTGLADDEQFF

cdr3_length: 14
j_call: TRBJ2-7
clone_size: -
d_call: -
v_call: TRBV6-5
cdr3_nt: TGTGCCAGCAGTCCTTCTGAGGGCTACCGCGAGCAGTACTTC
cdr3_aa: CASSPSEGYREQYF